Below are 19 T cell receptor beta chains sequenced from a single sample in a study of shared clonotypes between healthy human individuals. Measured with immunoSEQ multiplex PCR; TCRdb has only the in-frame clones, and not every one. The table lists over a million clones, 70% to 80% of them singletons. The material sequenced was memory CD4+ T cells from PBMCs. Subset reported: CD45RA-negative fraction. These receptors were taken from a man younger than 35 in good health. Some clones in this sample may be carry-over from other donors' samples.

Here the CDR3 reads CASRPTGSNYGYTF. The DNA of the CDR3 is TGTGCCAGCAGGCCGACAGGATCTAACTATGGCTACACCTTC. The chain carries TRBV27 and TRBJ1-2; maybe TRBD1 (6 bases). Germline lookup yields CDR1 MNHEY and CDR2 SMNVEV (reference sequence). The CDR3 loop spans 14 amino acids. Deletions cut 6 bases from V and 0 bases from J, with 11 bases between.

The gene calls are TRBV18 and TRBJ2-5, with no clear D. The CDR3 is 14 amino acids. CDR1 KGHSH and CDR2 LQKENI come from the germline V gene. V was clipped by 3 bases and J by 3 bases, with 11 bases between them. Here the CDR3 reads CASSPRAREETQYF. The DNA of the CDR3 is TGTGCCAGCTCACCTAGGGCTAGAGAAGAGACCCAGTACTTC.

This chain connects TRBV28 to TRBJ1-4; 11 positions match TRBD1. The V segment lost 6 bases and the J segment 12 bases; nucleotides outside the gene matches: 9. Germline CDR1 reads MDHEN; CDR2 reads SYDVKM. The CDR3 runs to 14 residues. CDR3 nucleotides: TGTGCCAGCAGCGTCGGGGACAGGGGGGTAGAACTGTTTTTT. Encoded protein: CASSVGDRGVELFF. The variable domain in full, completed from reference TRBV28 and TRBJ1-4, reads DVKVTQSSRYLVKRTGEKVFLECVQDMDHENMFWYRQDPGLGLRLIYFSYDVKMKEKGDIPEGYSVSREKKERFSLILESASTNQTSMYLCASSVGDRGVELFFGSGTQLSVL.

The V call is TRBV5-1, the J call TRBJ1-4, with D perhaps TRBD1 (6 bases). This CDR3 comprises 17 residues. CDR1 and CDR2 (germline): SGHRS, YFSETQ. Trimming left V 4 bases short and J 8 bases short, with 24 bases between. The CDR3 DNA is TGCGCCAGCAGCGGGGGAGAGGTCGCAGGGGCCCAGGAAAAACTGTTTTTT. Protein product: CASSGGEVAGAQEKLFF.

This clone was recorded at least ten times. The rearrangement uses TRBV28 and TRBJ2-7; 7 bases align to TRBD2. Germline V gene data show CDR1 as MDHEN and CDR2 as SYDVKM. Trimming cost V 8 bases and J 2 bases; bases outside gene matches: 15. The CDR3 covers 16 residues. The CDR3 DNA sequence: TGTGCCAGCTCCCGGGGAGGGCCCCTTGACGCCTACGAGCAGTACTTC. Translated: CASSRGGPLDAYEQYF.

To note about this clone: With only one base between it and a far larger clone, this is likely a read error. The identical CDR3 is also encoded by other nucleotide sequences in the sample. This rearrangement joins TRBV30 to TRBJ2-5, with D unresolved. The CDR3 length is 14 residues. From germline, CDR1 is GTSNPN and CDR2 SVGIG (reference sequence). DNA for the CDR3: TGTGCCTGGAGTGTATCCCTCAATCAAGAGACTCAGTACTTC. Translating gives CAWSVSLNQETQYF.

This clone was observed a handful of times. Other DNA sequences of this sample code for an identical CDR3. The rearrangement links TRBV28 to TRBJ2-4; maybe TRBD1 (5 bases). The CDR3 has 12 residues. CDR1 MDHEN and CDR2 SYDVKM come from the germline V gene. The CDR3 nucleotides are TGTGCGTCAGGGCTAGCCAAAAACATTCAGTACTTC. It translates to CASGLAKNIQYF.

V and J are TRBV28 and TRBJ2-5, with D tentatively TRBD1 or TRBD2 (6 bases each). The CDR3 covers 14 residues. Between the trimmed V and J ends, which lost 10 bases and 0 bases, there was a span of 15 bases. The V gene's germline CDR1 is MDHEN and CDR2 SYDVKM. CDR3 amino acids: CATQRRGYQETQYF. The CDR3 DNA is TGTGCCACCCAGCGGAGGGGGTACCAAGAGACCCAGTACTTC.

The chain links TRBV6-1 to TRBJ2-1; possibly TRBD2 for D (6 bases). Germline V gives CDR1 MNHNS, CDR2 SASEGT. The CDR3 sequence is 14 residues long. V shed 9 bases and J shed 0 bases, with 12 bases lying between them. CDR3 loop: CASGRPSSYNEQFF. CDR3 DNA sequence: TGTGCCAGTGGGAGGCCGAGCTCCTACAATGAGCAGTTCTTC.

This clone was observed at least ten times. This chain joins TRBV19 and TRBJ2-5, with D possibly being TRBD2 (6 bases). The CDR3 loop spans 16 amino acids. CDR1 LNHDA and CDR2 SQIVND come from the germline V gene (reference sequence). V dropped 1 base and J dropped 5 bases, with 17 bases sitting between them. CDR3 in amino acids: CASSIGSAGAGETQYF. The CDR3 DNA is TGTGCCAGTAGTATAGGGTCGGCCGGAGCGGGCGAGACCCAGTACTTC.

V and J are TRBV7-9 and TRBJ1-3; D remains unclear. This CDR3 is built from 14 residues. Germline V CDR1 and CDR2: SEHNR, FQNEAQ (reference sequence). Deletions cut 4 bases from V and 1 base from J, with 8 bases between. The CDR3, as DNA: TGTGCCAGCAGCTCAATCTCATCTGGAAACACCATATATTTT. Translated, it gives CASSSISSGNTIYF.

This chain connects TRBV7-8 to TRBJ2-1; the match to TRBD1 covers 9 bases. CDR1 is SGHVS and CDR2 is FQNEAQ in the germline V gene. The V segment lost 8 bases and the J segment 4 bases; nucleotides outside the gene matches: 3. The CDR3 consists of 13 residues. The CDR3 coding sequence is TGTGCCAGCTTGACAGGGGGTTACAATGAGCAGTTCTTC. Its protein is CASLTGGYNEQFF.

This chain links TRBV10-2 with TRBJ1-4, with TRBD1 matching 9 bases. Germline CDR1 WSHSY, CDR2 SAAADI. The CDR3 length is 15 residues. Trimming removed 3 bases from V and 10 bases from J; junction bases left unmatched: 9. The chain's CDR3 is CASSDPGQGSLKLFF. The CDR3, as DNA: TGCGCCAGCAGTGACCCGGGACAGGGCAGTTTAAAACTGTTTTTT.

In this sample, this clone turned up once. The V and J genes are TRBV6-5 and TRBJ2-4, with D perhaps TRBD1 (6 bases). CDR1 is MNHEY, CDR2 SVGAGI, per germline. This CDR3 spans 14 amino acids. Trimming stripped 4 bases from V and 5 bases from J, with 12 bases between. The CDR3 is CASSSNRVQNIQYF. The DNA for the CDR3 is TGTGCCAGCAGTTCCAACAGGGTACAAAACATTCAGTACTTC.

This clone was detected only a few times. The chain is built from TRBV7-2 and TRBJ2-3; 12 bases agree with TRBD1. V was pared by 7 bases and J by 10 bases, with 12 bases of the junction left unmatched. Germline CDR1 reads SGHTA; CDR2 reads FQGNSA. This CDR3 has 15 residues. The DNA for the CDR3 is TGTGCCAGCACCCTGGGACAGGGGGCGCAGATATCGCAGTATTTT. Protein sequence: CASTLGQGAQISQYF. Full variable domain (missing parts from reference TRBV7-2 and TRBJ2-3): GAGVSQSPSNKVTEKGKDVELRCDPISGHTALYWYRQSLGQGLEFLIYFQGNSAPDKSGLPSDRFSAERTGGSVSTLTIQRTQQEDSAVYLCASTLGQGAQISQYFGPGTRLTVL.

The CDR3 loop is CASSEAIGPYGYTF. In DNA, the CDR3 is TGTGCCAGCAGTGAAGCGATCGGACCCTATGGCTACACCTTC. The chain joins TRBV2 to TRBJ1-2; D remains unclear. This CDR3 is 14 amino acids long. V lost 0 bases to trimming and J lost 4 bases, with 9 bases between them. Germline CDR1 and CDR2: SNHLY and FYNNEI. The full variable domain, completed using reference TRBV2 and TRBJ1-2, is EPEVTQTPSHQVTQMGQEVILRCVPISNHLYFYWYRQILGQKVEFLVSFYNNEISEKSEIFDDQFSVERPDGSNFTLKIRSTKLEDSAMYFCASSEAIGPYGYTFGSGTRLTVV.

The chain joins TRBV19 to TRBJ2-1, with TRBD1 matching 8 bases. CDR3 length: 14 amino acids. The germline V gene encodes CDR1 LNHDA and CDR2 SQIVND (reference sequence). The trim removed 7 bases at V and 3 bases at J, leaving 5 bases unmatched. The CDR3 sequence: CASMDRVNYNEQFF. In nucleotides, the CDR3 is TGTGCCAGTATGGACAGGGTGAACTACAATGAGCAGTTCTTC. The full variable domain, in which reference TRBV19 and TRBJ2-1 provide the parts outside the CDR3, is DGGITQSPKYLFRKEGQNVTLSCEQNLNHDAMYWYRQDPGQGLRLIYYSQIVNDFQKGDIAEGYSVSREKKESFPLTVTSAQKNPTAFYLCASMDRVNYNEQFFGPGTRLTVL.

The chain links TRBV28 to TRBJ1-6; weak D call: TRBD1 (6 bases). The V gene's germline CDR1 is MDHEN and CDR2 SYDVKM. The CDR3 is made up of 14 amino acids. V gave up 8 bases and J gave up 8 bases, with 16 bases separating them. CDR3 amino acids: CASGGYRGYSPLHF. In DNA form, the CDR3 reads TGTGCCAGCGGGGGCTACCGCGGGTATTCACCCCTCCACTTT.

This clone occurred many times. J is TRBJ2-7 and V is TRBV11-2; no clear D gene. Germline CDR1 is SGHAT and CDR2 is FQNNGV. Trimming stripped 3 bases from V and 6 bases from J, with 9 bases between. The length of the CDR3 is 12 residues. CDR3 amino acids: CASSFAGPEQYF. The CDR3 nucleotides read TGTGCCAGCAGCTTTGCCGGCCCCGAGCAGTACTTC. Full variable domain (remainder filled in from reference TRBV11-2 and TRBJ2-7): EAGVAQSPRYKIIEKRQSVAFWCNPISGHATLYWYQQILGQGPKLLIQFQNNGVVDDSQLPKDRFSAERLKGVDSTLKIQPAKLEDSAVYLCASSFAGPEQYFGPGTRLTVT.